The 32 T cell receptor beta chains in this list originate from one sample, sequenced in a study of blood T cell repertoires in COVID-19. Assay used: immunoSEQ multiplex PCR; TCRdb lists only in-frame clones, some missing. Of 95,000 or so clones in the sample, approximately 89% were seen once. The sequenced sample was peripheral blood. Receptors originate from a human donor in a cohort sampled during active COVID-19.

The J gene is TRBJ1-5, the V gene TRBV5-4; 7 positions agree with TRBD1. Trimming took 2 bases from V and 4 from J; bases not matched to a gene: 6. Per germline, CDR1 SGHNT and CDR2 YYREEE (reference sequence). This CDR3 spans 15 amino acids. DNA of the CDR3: TGTGCCAGCAGCTTACAGGGGACGGGAAATCAGCCCCAGCATTTT. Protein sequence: CASSLQGTGNQPQHF.

CDR3 region: CASSLSGGSGGVLTF. The CDR3 nucleotides read TGTGCCAGCAGTTTATCGGGTGGGTCAGGGGGCGTCCTGACTTTC. The rearrangement joins TRBV27 to TRBJ2-6; 7 positions agree with TRBD1. This CDR3 is 15 amino acids long. V shed 0 bases, J shed 12 bases, and the junction held 8 bases outside the gene matches. CDR1 MNHEY and CDR2 SMNVEV come from the germline V gene (reference sequence).

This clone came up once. The CDR3 nucleotides are TGTGCCAGTAGTATAATGTGGTCTAGCGGGACCAATGAGCAGTTCTTC. Translating it yields CASSIMWSSGTNEQFF. V is TRBV19 and J is TRBJ2-1, with 9 positions matching TRBD2. The J segment lost 6 bases and the V segment lost 2 bases, leaving 8 bases of the junction unmatched. This CDR3 comprises 16 residues. CDR1 is LNHDA, CDR2 SQIVND, per germline (reference sequence).

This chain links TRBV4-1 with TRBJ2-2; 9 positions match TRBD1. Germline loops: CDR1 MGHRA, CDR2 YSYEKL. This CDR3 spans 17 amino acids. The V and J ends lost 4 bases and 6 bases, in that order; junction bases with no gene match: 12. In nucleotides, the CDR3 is TGCGCCAGCAGCCCCTCGGAGGGGACAGGGTGGGCCGGGGAGCTGTTTTTT. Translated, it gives CASSPSEGTGWAGELFF.

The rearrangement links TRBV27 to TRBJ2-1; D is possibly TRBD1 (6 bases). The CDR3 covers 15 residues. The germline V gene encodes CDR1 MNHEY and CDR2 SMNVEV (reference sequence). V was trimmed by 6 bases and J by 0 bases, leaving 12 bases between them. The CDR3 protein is CASRRQGSSYNEQFF. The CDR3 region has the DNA TGTGCCAGCAGAAGGCAGGGGAGCTCCTACAATGAGCAGTTCTTC.

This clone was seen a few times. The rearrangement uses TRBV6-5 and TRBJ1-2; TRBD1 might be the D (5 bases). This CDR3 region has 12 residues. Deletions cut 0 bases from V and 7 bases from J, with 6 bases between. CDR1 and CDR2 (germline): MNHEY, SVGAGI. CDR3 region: CASSYSGGGYTF. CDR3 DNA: TGTGCCAGCAGTTACTCCGGGGGTGGCTACACCTTC.

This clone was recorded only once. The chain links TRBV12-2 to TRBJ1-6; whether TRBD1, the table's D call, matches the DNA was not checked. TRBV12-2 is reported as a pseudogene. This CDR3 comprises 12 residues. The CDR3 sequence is CASRLVGPPLHF. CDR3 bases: TGTGCAAGTCGCTTAGTGGGCCCCCCCCTCCACTTT.

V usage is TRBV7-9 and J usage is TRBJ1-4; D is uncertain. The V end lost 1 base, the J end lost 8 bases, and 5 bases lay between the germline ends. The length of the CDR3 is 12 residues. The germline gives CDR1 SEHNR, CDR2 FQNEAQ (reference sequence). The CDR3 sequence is CASSLGREKLFF. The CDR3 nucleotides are TGTGCCAGCAGCTTAGGCAGGGAAAAACTGTTTTTT.

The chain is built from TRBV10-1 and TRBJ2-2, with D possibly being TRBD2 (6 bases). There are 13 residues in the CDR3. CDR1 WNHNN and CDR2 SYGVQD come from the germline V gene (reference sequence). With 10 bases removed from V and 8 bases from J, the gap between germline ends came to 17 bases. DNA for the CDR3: TGCGCCACTTCCGGGACTCAGCTTGGGGAGCTGTTTTTT. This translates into CATSGTQLGELFF.

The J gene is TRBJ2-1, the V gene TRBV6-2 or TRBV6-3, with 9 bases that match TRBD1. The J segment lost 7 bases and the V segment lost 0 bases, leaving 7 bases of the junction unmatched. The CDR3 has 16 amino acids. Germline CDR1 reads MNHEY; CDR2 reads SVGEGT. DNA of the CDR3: TGTGCCAGCAGTTACTCGGACAGGGGAATGATGAATGAGCAGTTCTTC. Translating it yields CASSYSDRGMMNEQFF.

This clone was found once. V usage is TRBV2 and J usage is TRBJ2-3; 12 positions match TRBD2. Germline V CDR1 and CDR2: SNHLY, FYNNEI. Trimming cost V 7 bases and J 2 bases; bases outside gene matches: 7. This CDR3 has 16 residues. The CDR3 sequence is CASMRGTSGPTDTQYF. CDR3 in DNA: TGTGCCAGCATGAGAGGGACTAGCGGGCCCACAGATACGCAGTATTTT.

The CDR3 sequence is CASQIPGQGRNGELFF. As DNA, the CDR3 is TGTGCCTCACAAATACCGGGACAGGGTCGAAACGGGGAGCTGTTTTTT. The chain joins TRBV28 to TRBJ2-2; 9 positions agree with TRBD1. The length of the CDR3 is 16 residues. Germline assignment: CDR1 MDHEN and CDR2 SYDVKM. J was trimmed by 7 bases and V by 11 bases; bases with no gene match: 17.

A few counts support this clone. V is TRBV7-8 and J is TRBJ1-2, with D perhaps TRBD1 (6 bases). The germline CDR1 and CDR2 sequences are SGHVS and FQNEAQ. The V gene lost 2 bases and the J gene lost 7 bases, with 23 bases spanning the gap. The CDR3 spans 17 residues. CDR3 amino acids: CASSLNVGSTGIGGYTF. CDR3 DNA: TGTGCCAGCAGCTTAAACGTGGGATCTACAGGGATAGGTGGCTACACCTTC.

The CDR3 reads CASSLATVNTEAFF. For the CDR3, the DNA is TGCGCCAGCAGCTTGGCGACAGTGAACACTGAAGCTTTCTTT. The J gene is TRBJ1-1, the V gene TRBV5-1; TRBD1 is a possible D gene (5 bases). Germline V CDR1 and CDR2: SGHRS, YFSETQ. The CDR3 has 14 amino acids. The V gene lost 0 bases and the J gene lost 0 bases, with 6 bases spanning the gap.

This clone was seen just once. The CDR3 nucleotides are TGTGCCAGCAGCCCTAATAGCGGGGGGCAGACCCAGTACTTC. This translates into CASSPNSGGQTQYF. The V and J genes are TRBV3-1 (or the pseudogene TRBV3-2) and TRBJ2-5, with 10 bases aligning to TRBD2. In germline, CDR1 is LGHDT, CDR2 YNNKEL (reference sequence). V trimming: 4 bases; J trimming: 6 bases; junction bases outside the gene matches: 5. This CDR3 region has 14 residues.

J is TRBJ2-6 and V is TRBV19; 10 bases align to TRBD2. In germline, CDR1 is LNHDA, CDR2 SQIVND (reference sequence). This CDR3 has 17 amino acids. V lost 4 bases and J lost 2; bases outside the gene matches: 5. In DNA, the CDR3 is TGTGCCAGTAGTAGAGCGGGGGGGCGACCTGGGGCCAACGTCCTGACTTTC. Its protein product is CASSRAGGRPGANVLTF.

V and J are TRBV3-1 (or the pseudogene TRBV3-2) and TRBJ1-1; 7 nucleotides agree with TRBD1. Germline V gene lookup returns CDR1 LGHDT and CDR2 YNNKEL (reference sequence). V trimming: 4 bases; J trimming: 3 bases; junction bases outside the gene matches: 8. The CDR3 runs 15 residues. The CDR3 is CASSPRQGGDTEAFF. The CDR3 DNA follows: TGTGCCAGCAGCCCTCGACAGGGTGGAGACACTGAAGCTTTCTTT.

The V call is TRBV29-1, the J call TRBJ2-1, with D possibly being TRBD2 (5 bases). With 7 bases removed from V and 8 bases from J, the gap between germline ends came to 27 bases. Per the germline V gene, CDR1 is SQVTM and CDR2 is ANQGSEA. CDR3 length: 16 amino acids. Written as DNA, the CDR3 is TGCAGCGCTCTCCTCGGGAAATTCCCTTTGTGGGATGAGCAGTTCTTC. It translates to CSALLGKFPLWDEQFF.

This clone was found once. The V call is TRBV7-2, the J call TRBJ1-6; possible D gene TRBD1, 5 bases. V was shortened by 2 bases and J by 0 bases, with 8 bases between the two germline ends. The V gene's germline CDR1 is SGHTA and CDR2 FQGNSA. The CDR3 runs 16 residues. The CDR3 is CASSLRQSSYNSPLHF. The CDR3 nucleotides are TGTGCCAGCAGCTTAAGACAGAGCTCCTATAATTCACCCCTCCACTTT.

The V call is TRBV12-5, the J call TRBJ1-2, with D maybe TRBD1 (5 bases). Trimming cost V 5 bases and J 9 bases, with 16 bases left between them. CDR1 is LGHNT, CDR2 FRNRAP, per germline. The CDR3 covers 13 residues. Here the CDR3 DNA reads TGTGCTAGTGGTATACAGGCCGCCCAGAGCTACACCTTC. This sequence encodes CASGIQAAQSYTF.

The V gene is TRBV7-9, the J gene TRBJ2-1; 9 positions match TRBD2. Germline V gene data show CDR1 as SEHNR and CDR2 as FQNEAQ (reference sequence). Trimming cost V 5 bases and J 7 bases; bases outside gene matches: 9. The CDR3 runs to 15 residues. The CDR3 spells CASSPAVTSGNEQFF. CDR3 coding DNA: TGTGCCAGCAGCCCAGCAGTGACTAGCGGAAATGAGCAGTTCTTC. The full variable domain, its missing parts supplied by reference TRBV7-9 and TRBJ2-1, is DTGVSQNPRHKITKRGQNVTFRCDPISEHNRLYWYRQTLGQGPEFLTYFQNEAQLEKSRLLSDRFSAERPKGSFSTLEIQRTEQGDSAMYLCASSPAVTSGNEQFFGPGTRLTVL.

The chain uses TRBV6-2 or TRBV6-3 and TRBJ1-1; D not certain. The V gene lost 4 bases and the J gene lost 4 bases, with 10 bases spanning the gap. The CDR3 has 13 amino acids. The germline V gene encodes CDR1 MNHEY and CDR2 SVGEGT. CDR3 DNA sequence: TGTGCCAGCAGTTGGGCAATCGGCACTGAAGCTTTCTTT. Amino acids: CASSWAIGTEAFF.

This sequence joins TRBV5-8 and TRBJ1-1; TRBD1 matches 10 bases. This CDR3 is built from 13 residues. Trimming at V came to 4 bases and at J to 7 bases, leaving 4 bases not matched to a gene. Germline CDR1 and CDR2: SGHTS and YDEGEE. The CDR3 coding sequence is TGTGCCAGCAGCCCGGGACAGGGGAATGAAGCTTTCTTT. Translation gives CASSPGQGNEAFF.

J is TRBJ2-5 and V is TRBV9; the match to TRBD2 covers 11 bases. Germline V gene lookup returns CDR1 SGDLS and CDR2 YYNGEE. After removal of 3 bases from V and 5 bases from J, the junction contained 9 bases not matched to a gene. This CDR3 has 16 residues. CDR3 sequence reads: CASSATTSGVVETQYF. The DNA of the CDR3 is TGTGCCAGCAGCGCCACGACTAGCGGGGTTGTGGAGACCCAGTACTTC.

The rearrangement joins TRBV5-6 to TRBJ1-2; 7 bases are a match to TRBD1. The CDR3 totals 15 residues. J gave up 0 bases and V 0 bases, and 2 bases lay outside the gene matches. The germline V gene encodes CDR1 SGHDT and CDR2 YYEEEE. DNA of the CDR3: TGTGCCAGCAGCTTGGGGGACAGACCTAACTATGGCTACACCTTC. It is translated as CASSLGDRPNYGYTF.

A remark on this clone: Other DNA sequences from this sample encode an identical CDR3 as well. CDR3 in amino acids: CASSPGGYEQYF. The CDR3 DNA reads as TGTGCCAGCTCCCCGGGGGGATACGAGCAGTACTTC. The genes are TRBV7-2 and TRBJ2-7, with 7 bases identical to TRBD2. CDR3 length: 12 residues. Germline values: CDR1 SGHTA, CDR2 FQGNSA. The ends lost 8 bases at V and 4 bases at J; junction bases unmatched: 5.

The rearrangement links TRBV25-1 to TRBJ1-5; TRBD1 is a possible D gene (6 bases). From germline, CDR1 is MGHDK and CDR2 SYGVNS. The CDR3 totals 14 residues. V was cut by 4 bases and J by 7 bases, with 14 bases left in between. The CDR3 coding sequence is TGTGCCAGCAGTGCAGGGGTTTTAGGACAGCCCCAGCATTTT. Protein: CASSAGVLGQPQHF.

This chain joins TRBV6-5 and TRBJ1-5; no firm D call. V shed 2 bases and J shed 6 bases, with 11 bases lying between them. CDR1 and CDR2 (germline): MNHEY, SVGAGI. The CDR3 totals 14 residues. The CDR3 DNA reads TGTGCCAGCAGTTACAGAGGCGGCTCTCAGCCCCAGCATTTT. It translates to CASSYRGGSQPQHF.

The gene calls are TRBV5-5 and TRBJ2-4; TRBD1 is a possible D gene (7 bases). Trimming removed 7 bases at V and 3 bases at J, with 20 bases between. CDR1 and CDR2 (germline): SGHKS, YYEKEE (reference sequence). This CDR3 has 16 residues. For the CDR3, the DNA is TGTGCCAGCGCCCCTACCGGAGGGACAGTCAAAAACATTCAGTACTTC. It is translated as CASAPTGGTVKNIQYF.

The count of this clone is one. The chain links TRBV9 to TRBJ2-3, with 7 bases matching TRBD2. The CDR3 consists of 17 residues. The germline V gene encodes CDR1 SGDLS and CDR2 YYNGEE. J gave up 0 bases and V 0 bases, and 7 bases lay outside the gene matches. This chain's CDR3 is CASSVGHSGVSTDTQYF. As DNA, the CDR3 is TGTGCCAGCAGCGTAGGGCACAGCGGGGTAAGCACAGATACGCAGTATTTT. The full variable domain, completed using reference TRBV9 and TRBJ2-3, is DSGVTQTPKHLITATGQRVTLRCSPRSGDLSVYWYQQSLDQGLQFLIQYYNGEERAKGNILERFSAQQFPDLHSELNLSSLELGDSALYFCASSVGHSGVSTDTQYFGPGTRLTVL.

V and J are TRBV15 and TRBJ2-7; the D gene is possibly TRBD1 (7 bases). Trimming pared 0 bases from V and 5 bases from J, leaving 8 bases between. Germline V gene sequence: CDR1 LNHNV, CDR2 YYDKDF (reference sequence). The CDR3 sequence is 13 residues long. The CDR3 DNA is TGTGCCACCAGCAGAGACAGGGGGGACGAGCAGTACTTC. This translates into CATSRDRGDEQYF.

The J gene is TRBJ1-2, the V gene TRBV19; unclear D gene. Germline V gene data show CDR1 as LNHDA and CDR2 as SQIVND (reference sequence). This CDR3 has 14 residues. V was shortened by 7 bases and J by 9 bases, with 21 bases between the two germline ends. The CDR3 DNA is TGTGCCAGTACAGGCGGCAGGTCGGCGGGGAGCTACACCTTC. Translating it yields CASTGGRSAGSYTF.